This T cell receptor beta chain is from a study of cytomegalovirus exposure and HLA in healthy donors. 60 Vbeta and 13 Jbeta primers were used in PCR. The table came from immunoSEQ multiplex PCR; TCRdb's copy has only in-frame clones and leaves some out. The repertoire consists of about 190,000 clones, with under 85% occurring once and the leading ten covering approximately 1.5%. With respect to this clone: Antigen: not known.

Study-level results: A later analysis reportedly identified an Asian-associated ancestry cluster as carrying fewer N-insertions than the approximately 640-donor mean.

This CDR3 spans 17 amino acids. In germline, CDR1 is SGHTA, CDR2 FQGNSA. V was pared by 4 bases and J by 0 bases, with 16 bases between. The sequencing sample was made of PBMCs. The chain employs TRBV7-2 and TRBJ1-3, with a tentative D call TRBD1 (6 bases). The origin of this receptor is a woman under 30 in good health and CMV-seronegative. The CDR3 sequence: CASSWVSGTSSGNTIYF. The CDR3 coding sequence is TGTGCCAGCAGCTGGGTTTCCGGGACATCCTCTGGAAACACCATATATTTT.